This is a list of T cell receptor beta chains from one sample in a study of T-cell reconstitution after alpha-beta-depleted transplantation in children. MiXCR was run by TCRdb on the PCR reads, yielding one entry per CDR3 protein. The table has hundreds of thousands of distinct CDR3 sequences, approximately 22% seen once. Material: PBMCs, mostly from graft donor cells, obtained 360 days after TCRalphabeta/CD19-depleted stem cell transplant. The receptor set was obtained from a boy under two years old who had a stem cell transplant for acute myeloid leukemia, so the T cells may come from the graft donor. Both conserved end residues are part of each CDR3. D genes are given only for firm matches. Some rows mark clone size as missing; the rest say once, few, many or name a class of expanded clone.

j_call d_call v_call cdr3_length clone_size cdr3_nt cdr3_aa
TRBJ2-3 TRBD2 TRBV10-2 13 - TGCGCCAGCGAGGCGGGGGTAGTAGATACGCAGTATTTT CASEAGVVDTQYF
TRBJ1-6 TRBD1 TRBV20-1 14 - TGCAGTGCTCCAAGGACAGGGGGAAATTCACCCCTCCACTTT CSAPRTGGNSPLHF
TRBJ2-7 - TRBV20-1 18 - TGCAGTGCGGCAACCGGGATAGGGTTAGACCCTTTCTCATACGAGCAGTACTTC CSAATGIGLDPFSYEQYF
TRBJ1-6 - TRBV18 15 - TGTGCCAGCTCACCTACCGGGGGAGTACGCTCACCCCTCCACTTT CASSPTGGVRSPLHF
TRBJ2-3 - TRBV29-1 16 many TGCAGCGTTGAAGATCGTCTAGCCGGATACACAGATACGCAGTATTTT CSVEDRLAGYTDTQYF
TRBJ1-3 - TRBV6-5 18 few TGTGCCAGCAGTTTAGAGGCAGGACACCTTTTCTCTGGAAACACCATATATTTT CASSLEAGHLFSGNTIYF
TRBJ1-1 - TRBV29-1 13 many TGCAGCGTTGAGTTGGGGGGTAACACTGAAGCTTTCTTT CSVELGGNTEAFF
TRBJ2-1 - TRBV24-1 13 many TGTGCCACCACTGGAGGGGGGTGGAATGAGCAGTTCTTC CATTGGGWNEQFF
TRBJ2-3 - TRBV5-1 14 - TGCGCCAGCAGCTTGGAACAGGTCACAGATACGCAGTATTTT CASSLEQVTDTQYF
TRBJ2-3 - TRBV4-2 13 few TGTGCCAGCAGCCACAGACCGGAGAATACGCAGTATTTT CASSHRPENTQYF
TRBJ1-1 - TRBV5-5 13 - TGTGCCAGCAGCTTGGAGGTCCGGGCTGAAGCTTTCTTT CASSLEVRAEAFF
TRBJ2-6 TRBD1 TRBV6-1 20 few TGTGCCAGCAGGGAAACAGGGGGTGGTATGCTCTTCTCTGGGGCCAACGTCCTGACTTTC CASRETGGGMLFSGANVLTF
TRBJ2-2 - TRBV20-1 15 - TGCAGTGCTAGGGCCGGGGGCGATAACACCGGGGAGCTGTTTTTT CSARAGGDNTGELFF
TRBJ1-4 - TRBV7-6 16 - TGTGCCAGCAGCTTAGGGACTGGGGGCAGGAATGAAAAACTGTTTTTT CASSLGTGGRNEKLFF
TRBJ2-1 - TRBV20-1 12 - TGCAGTTCTAGACCGGACGTTGATGAGCAGTTCTTC CSSRPDVDEQFF
TRBJ2-3 TRBD2 TRBV20-1 14 few TGCAGTGCTAGAATGCGGGGGGACACAGATACGCAGTATTTT CSARMRGDTDTQYF
TRBJ2-2 TRBD2 TRBV12-3/TRBV12-4 16 - TGTGCCAGCAGTCCGGGGACTAGCGGGGGGGCCGGGGAGCTGTTTTTT CASSPGTSGGAGELFF
TRBJ1-5 - TRBV20-1 13 few TGCAGTGCTAGAGGCCAAAGGGATCAGCCCCAGCATTTT CSARGQRDQPQHF
TRBJ2-6 - TRBV5-1 15 - TGCGCCAGCAGGGAAGGACTATCTGGGGCCAACGTCCTGACTTTC CASREGLSGANVLTF
TRBJ2-5 - TRBV5-1 17 few TGCGCCAGCAGCTTGGCCTTGGTAGCGGAGCAGAAAGAGACCCAGTACTTC CASSLALVAEQKETQYF
TRBJ2-1 - TRBV12-3/TRBV12-4 12 many TGTGCCAGCACCCCAGAGTACAATGAGCAGTTCTTC CASTPEYNEQFF
TRBJ1-1 - TRBV12-3/TRBV12-4 12 few TGTGCCAGCAGTTCGGTCGTGACTGAAGCTTTCTTT CASSSVVTEAFF
TRBJ2-7 TRBD2 TRBV10-2 15 - TGCGCCAGCACCTTTACTAGCGGCCAAACCTACGAGCAGTACTTC CASTFTSGQTYEQYF
TRBJ2-4 - TRBV29-1 12 many TGCAGCGTTGAAGAACAGCAGCGGGCTCAGTACTTC CSVEEQQRAQYF
TRBJ2-7 - TRBV7-8 14 few TGTGCCAGCAGCTACCAGACTGATTTCTACGAGCAGTACTTC CASSYQTDFYEQYF
TRBJ1-5 - TRBV12-3/TRBV12-4 11 - TGTGCCAGCAGTTTGCAGGGTTACCAGCATTTT CASSLQGYQHF
TRBJ1-3 - TRBV7-8 14 - TGTGCCAGCAGCCCCCTGCCCCGTGGAAACACCATATATTTT CASSPLPRGNTIYF
TRBJ2-3 TRBD2 TRBV7-9 16 - TGTGCCAGCAGGTCCCCACTAGCGGGGGGGACAGATACGCAGTATTTT CASRSPLAGGTDTQYF
TRBJ2-7 - TRBV5-1 14 - TGCGCCAGCGGCGTGGCGGACAGTAGGCACGAGCAGTACTTC CASGVADSRHEQYF
TRBJ2-4 - TRBV5-1 15 many TGCGCCAGCAGCTTAAACGGGGGCTTGGAGGACATTCAGTACTTC CASSLNGGLEDIQYF
TRBJ1-5 - TRBV28 14 few TGTGCCAGCAGTGGACAGTTAGGCAATCAGCCCCAGCATTTT CASSGQLGNQPQHF
TRBJ2-3 - TRBV20-1 14 - TGCAGTGCTAAGAAGCGGGTGGGCACAGATACGCAGTATTTT CSAKKRVGTDTQYF
TRBJ1-2 - TRBV20-1 16 few TGCAGTGCTAGCCGTGGTTTGGAGGCGACGGGCTATGGCTACACCTTC CSASRGLEATGYGYTF
TRBJ2-7 - TRBV20-1 14 - TGCAGTGCTAGAGACCCATACGCAGGCTACGAGCAGTACTTC CSARDPYAGYEQYF
TRBJ2-7 - TRBV20-1 16 - TGCAGTGCTAGGGAGGGGGGACTGCTACCACCCTACGAGCAGTACTTC CSAREGGLLPPYEQYF
TRBJ1-4 - TRBV11-2 15 - TGTGCCAGCAGCCTCTCGATTGCAACTAATGAAAAACTGTTTTTT CASSLSIATNEKLFF
TRBJ2-5 - TRBV7-6 15 - TGTGCCAGCAGCTCCGAAGGGGGTCCCACGGAGACCCAGTACTTC CASSSEGGPTETQYF
TRBJ2-1 - TRBV12-3/TRBV12-4 13 many TGTGCCAGTCAAACCGGGCCCTCCAATGAGCAGTTCTTC CASQTGPSNEQFF
TRBJ2-7 TRBD2 TRBV7-2 15 - TGTGCCAGCAGCTTATGGACTAGCGGGGCTTACGAGCAGTACTTC CASSLWTSGAYEQYF
TRBJ1-2 - TRBV24-1 11 many TGTGCCACCGCCTCGAACTATGGCTACACCTTC CATASNYGYTF
TRBJ2-1 TRBD2 TRBV5-1 16 - TGCGCCAGCAGCTTGGGGGGGGGAGGCCTTTTCAATGAGCAGTTCTTC CASSLGGGGLFNEQFF
TRBJ2-1 - TRBV7-6 13 - TGTGCCAGCAGCTTAGGGATCCAGGGCGAGCAGTTCTTC CASSLGIQGEQFF
TRBJ1-2 - TRBV12-3/TRBV12-4 13 many TGTGCCAGCACCAACCAGGTCTTCTATGGCTACACCTTC CASTNQVFYGYTF
TRBJ2-7 TRBD1 TRBV20-1 14 many TGCAGTGCTAGAGGACAGGGGACAAACTACGAGCAGTACTTC CSARGQGTNYEQYF
TRBJ2-5 - TRBV29-1 12 many TGCAGCCAAGGGCGGACCCAAGAGACCCAGTACTTC CSQGRTQETQYF
TRBJ1-2 - TRBV6-5 13 many TGTGCCAGCAGGGCTAGAGCTAACTATGGCTACACCTTC CASRARANYGYTF
TRBJ2-2 - TRBV24-1 19 - TGTGCCACCAGTGATCACCTGACAGGTTCATCAATAGGTGGCGGGGAGCTGTTTTTT CATSDHLTGSSIGGGELFF
TRBJ2-7 - TRBV6-1 13 - TGTGCCAGCAGAACTCCCCAACAGGGACTGCAGTACTTC CASRTPQQGLQYF
TRBJ1-1 - TRBV21-1 15 - TGTGCCAGCAGCGCATGGAAACAGGGGGACGCTGAAGCTTTCTTT CASSAWKQGDAEAFF
TRBJ1-3 - TRBV20-1 14 - TGCAGTGCTAGAAGGGGTTTCTCTGGAAACACCATATATTTT CSARRGFSGNTIYF
TRBJ2-2 - TRBV29-1 13 - TGCAGCGTTGCAGGGGAGTTGGCCGGGGAGCTGTTTTTT CSVAGELAGELFF
TRBJ1-5 TRBD1 TRBV20-1 14 - TGCAGTGCTCCGAGGACAGGGCTGAATCAGCCCCAGCATTTT CSAPRTGLNQPQHF
TRBJ2-2 - TRBV12-3/TRBV12-4 16 - TGTGCCAGCAGTTTCCCCCGGGGCCGTAACACCGGGGAGCTGTTTTTT CASSFPRGRNTGELFF
TRBJ1-1 - TRBV29-1 13 - TGCAGCGTCCGAGGGACTCTGAACACTGAAGCTTTCTTT CSVRGTLNTEAFF
TRBJ1-2 TRBD1 TRBV27 14 - TGTGCCAGCAGTCCTACAGGGGACGCTGGGAGCTACACCTTC CASSPTGDAGSYTF